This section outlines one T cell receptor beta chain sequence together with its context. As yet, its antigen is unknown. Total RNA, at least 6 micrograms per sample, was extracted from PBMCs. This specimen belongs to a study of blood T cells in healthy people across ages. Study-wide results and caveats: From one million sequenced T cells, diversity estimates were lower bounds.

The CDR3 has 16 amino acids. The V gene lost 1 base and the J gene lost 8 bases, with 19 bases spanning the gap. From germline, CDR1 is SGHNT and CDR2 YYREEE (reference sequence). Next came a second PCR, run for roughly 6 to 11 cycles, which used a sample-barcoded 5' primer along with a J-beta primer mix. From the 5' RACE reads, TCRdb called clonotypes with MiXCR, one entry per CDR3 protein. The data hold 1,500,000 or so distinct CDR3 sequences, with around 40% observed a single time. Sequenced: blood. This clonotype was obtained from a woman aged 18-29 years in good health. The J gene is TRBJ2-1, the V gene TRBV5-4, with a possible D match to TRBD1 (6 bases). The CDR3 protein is CASSLPENREDHEQFF. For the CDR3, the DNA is TGTGCCAGCAGCTTGCCTGAGAACAGGGAAGACCATGAGCAGTTCTTC.